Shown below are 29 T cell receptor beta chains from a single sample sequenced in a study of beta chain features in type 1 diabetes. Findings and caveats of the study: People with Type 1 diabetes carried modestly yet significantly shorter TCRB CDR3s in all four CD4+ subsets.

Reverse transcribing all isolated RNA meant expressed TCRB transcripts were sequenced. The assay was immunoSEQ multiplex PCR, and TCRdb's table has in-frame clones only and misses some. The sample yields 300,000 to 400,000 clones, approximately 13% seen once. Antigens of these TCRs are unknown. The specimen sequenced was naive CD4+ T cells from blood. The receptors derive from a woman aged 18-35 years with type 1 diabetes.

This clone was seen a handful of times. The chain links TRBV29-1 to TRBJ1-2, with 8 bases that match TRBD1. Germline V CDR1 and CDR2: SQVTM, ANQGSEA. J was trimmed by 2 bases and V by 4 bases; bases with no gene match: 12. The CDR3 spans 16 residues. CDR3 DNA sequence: TGCAGCGTTGGAAGTGGACAGGGTAGGCTGAACTATGGCTACACCTTC. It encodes CSVGSGQGRLNYGYTF.

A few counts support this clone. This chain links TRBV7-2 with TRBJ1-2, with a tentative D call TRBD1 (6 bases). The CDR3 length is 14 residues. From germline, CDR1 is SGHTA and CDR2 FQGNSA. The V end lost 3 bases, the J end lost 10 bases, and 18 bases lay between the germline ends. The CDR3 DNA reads TGTGCCAGCAGCTTTTGGTGGGACAAGTCTGACTACACCTTC. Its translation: CASSFWWDKSDYTF.

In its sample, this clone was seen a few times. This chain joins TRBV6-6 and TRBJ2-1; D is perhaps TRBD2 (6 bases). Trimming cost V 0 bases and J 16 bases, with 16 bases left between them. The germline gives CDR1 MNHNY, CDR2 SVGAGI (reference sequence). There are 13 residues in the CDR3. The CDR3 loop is CASSYSIRREAFF. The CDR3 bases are TGTGCCAGCAGTTACTCGATTCGCAGGGAGGCTTTCTTC.

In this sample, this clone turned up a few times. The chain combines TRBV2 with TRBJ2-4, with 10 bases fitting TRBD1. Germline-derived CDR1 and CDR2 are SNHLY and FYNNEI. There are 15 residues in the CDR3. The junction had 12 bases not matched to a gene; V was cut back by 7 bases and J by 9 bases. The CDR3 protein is CASTTGDRGPSIQYF. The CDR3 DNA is TGTGCCAGCACCACTGGAGACAGGGGGCCGAGCATTCAGTACTTC.

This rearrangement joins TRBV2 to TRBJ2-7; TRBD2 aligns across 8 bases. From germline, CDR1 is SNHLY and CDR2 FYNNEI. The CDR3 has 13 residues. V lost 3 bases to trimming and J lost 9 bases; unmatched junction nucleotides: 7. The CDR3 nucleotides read TGTGCCAGCAGTGATCCCCGGGGGGGTTGGCAGTACTTC. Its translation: CASSDPRGGWQYF.

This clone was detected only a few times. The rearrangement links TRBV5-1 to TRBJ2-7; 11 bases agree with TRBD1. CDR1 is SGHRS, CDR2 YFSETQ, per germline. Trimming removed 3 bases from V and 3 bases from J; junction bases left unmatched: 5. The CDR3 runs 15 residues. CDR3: CASSSGQGGVYEQYF. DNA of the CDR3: TGCGCCAGCAGCTCGGGACAGGGGGGGGTCTACGAGCAGTACTTC.

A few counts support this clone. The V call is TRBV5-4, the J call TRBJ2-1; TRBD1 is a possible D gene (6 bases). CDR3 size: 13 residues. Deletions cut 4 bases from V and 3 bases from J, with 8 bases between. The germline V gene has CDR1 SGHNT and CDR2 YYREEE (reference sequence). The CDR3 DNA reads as TGTGCCAGCAGCGCGGACAGCTACAATGAGCAGTTCTTC. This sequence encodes CASSADSYNEQFF. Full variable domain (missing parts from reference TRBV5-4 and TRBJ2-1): ETGVTQSPTHLIKTRGQQVTLRCSSQSGHNTVSWYQQALGQGPQFIFQYYREEENGRGNFPPRFSGLQFPNYSSELNVNALELDDSALYLCASSADSYNEQFFGPGTRLTVL.

The CDR3 spells CASSPPGTGYGYTF. DNA for the CDR3: TGTGCCAGCAGCCCGCCCGGGACAGGGTATGGCTACACCTTC. The J gene is TRBJ1-2, the V gene TRBV16; 9 nucleotides align to TRBD1. Looked up from germline, CDR1 is KGHSY and CDR2 is FQNENV. V trimming: 4 bases; J trimming: 5 bases; junction bases outside the gene matches: 5. CDR3 size: 14 residues.

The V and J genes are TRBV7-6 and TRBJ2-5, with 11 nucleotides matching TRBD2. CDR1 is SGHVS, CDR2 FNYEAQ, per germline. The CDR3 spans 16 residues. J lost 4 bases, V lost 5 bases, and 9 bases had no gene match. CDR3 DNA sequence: TGTGCCAGCAGCCTAAAGGGTAGCGGGAGGGGAGAGACCCAGTACTTC. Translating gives CASSLKGSGRGETQYF.

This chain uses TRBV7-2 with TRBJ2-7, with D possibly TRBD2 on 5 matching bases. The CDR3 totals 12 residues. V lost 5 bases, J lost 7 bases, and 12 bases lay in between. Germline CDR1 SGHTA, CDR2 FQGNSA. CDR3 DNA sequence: TGTGCCAGCAGCCTCCGACCGGGAGAGCAGTACTTC. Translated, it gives CASSLRPGEQYF.

CDR3 nucleotides: TGTGCCTCCGACGGGGGGGCAAATGAGCAGTTCTTC. Protein product: CASDGGANEQFF. The V call is TRBV25-1, the J call TRBJ2-1; 8 nucleotides line up with TRBD2. Germline V gives CDR1 MGHDK, CDR2 SYGVNS. The CDR3 spans 12 residues. Trimming cost V 11 bases and J 7 bases; bases outside gene matches: 7.

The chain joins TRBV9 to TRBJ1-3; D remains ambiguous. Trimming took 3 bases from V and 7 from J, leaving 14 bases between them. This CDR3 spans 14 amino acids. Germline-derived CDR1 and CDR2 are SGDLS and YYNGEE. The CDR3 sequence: CASSESGSRNTIYF. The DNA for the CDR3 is TGTGCCAGCAGCGAAAGTGGGTCGAGGAACACCATATATTTT.

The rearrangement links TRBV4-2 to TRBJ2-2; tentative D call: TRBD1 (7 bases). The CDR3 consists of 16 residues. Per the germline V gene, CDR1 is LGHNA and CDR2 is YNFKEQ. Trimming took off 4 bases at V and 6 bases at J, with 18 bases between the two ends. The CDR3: CASSLRTGPGAGELFF. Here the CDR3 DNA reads TGTGCCAGCAGCCTCAGGACAGGTCCGGGGGCCGGGGAGCTGTTTTTT.

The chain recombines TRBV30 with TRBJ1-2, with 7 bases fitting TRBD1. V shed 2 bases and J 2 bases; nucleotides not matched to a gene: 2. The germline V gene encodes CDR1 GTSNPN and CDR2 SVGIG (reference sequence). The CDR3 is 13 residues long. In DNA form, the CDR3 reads TGTGCCTGGAGTAAGGGGGCAAACTATGGCTACACCTTC. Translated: CAWSKGANYGYTF.

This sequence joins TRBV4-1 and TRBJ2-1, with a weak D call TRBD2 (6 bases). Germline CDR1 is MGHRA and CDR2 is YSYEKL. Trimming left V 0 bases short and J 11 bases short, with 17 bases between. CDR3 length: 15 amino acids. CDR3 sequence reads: CASSQDFVVGLKQFF. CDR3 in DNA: TGCGCCAGCAGCCAAGATTTCGTTGTCGGACTAAAGCAGTTCTTC.

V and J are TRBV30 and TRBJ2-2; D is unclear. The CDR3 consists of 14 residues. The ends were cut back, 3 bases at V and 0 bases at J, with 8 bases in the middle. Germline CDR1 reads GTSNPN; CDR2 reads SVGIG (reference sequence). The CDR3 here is CAWRGYTNTGELFF. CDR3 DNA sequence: TGTGCCTGGAGGGGCTATACGAACACCGGGGAGCTGTTTTTT.

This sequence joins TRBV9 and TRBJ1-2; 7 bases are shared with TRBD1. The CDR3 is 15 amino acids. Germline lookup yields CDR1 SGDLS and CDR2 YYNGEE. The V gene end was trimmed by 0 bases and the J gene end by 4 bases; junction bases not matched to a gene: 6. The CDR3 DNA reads TGTGCCAGCAGCGTAGGGAACAGGGGATCCTATGGCTACACCTTC. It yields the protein CASSVGNRGSYGYTF. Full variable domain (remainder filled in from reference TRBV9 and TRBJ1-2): DSGVTQTPKHLITATGQRVTLRCSPRSGDLSVYWYQQSLDQGLQFLIQYYNGEERAKGNILERFSAQQFPDLHSELNLSSLELGDSALYFCASSVGNRGSYGYTFGSGTRLTVV.

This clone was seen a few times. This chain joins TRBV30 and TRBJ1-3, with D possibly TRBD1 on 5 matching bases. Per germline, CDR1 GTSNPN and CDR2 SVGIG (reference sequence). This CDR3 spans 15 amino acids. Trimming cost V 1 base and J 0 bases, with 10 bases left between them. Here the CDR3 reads CAWSGDGSSGNTIYF. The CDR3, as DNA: TGTGCCTGGAGTGGGGACGGGAGCTCTGGAAACACCATATATTTT. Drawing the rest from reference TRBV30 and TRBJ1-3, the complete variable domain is SQTIHQWPATLVQPVGSPLSLECTVEGTSNPNLYWYRQAAGRGLQLLFYSVGIGQISSEVPQNLSASRPQDRQFILSSKKLLLSDSGFYLCAWSGDGSSGNTIYFGEGSWLTVV.

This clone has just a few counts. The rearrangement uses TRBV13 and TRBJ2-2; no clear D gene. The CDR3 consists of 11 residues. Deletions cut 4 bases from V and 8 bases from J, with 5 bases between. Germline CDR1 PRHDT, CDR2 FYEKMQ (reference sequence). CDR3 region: CASSWAGELFF. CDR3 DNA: TGTGCCAGCAGCTGGGCTGGGGAGCTGTTTTTT. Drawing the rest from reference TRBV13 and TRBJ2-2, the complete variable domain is AAGVIQSPRHLIKEKRETATLKCYPIPRHDTVYWYQQGPGQDPQFLISFYEKMQSDKGSIPDRFSAQQFSDYHSELNMSSLELGDSALYFCASSWAGELFFGEGSRLTVL.

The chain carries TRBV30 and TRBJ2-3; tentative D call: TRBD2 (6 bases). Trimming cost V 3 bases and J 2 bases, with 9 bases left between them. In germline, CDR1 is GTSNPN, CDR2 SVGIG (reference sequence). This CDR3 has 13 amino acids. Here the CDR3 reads CAWSGSPTDTQYF. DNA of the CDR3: TGTGCCTGGAGCGGGAGCCCCACAGATACGCAGTATTTT.

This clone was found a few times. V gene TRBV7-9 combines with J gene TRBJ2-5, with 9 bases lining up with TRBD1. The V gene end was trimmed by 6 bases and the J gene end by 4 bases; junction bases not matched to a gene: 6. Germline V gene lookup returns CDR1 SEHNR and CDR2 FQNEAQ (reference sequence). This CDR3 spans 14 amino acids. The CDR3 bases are TGTGCCAGCAGTCTACAGGGGGCGACAGAGACCCAGTACTTC. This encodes CASSLQGATETQYF.

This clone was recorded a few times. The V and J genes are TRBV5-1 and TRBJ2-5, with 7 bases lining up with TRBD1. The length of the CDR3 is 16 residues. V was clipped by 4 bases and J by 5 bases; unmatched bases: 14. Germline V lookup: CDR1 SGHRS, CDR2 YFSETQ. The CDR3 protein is CASSLLGTANRETQYF. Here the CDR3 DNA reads TGCGCCAGCAGCCTTCTCGGGACAGCAAACCGCGAGACCCAGTACTTC.

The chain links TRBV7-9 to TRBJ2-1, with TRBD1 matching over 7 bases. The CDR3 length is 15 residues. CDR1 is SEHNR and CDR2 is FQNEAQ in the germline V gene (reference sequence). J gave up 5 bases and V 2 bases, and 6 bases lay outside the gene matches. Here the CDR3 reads CASSLNRQGDNEQFF. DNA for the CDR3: TGTGCCAGCAGCTTAAATCGCCAGGGGGACAATGAGCAGTTCTTC.

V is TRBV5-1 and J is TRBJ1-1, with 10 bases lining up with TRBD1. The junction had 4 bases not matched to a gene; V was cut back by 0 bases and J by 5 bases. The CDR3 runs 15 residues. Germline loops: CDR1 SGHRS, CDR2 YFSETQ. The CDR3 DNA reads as TGCGCCAGCAGCTTGGAGGGACAGGGGAGAACTGAAGCTTTCTTT. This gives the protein CASSLEGQGRTEAFF.

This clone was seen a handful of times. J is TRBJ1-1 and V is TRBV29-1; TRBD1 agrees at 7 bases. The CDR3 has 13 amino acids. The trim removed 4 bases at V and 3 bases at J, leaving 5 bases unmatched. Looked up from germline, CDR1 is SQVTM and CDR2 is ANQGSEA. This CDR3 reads CSVGGQLDTEAFF. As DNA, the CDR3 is TGCAGCGTTGGGGGACAGTTGGACACTGAAGCTTTCTTT.

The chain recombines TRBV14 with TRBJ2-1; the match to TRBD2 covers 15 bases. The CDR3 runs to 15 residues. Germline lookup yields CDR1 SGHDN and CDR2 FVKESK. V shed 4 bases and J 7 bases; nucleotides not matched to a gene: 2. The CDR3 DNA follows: TGTGCCAGCAGCCGGGGGACTAGCGGGAGGAATGAGCAGTTCTTC. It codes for CASSRGTSGRNEQFF.

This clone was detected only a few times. This chain's CDR3 is CASRADAYNEQFF. The CDR3 coding sequence is TGTGCCAGCAGAGCGGACGCGTACAATGAGCAGTTCTTC. This chain connects TRBV2 to TRBJ2-1; D perhaps matches TRBD2 (5 bases). The length of the CDR3 is 13 residues. The V gene's germline CDR1 is SNHLY and CDR2 FYNNEI. V dropped 6 bases and J dropped 4 bases, with 10 bases sitting between them. Drawing the rest from reference TRBV2 and TRBJ2-1, the complete variable domain is EPEVTQTPSHQVTQMGQEVILRCVPISNHLYFYWYRQILGQKVEFLVSFYNNEISEKSEIFDDQFSVERPDGSNFTLKIRSTKLEDSAMYFCASRADAYNEQFFGPGTRLTVL.

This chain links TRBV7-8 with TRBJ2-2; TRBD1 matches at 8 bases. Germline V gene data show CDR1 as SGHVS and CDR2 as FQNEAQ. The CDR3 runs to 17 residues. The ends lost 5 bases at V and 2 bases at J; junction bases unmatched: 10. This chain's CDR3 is CASSPYSGTGNTGELFF. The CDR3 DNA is TGTGCCAGCAGCCCCTATAGTGGGACAGGAAACACCGGGGAGCTGTTTTTT.

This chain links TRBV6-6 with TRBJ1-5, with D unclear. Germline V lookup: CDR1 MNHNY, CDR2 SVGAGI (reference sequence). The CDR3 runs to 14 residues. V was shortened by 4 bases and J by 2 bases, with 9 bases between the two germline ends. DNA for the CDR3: TGTGCCAGCAGTTTTAGTGAGGGCAATCAGCCCCAGCATTTT. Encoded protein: CASSFSEGNQPQHF.